This T cell receptor (beta chain) was sequenced for a study of response to subunit inactivated influenza vaccine. In its sample, this clonotype was seen many times. Its antigen is undetermined. A single record per CDR3 protein comes from TCRdb applying MiXCR to the RT-PCR reads. Among 700,000 to 800,000 distinct CDR3 sequences listed, 15% to 20% were seen once. Study findings and constraints: After each seasonal influenza vaccination, few new T cells are recruited, the authors suggested.

Germline values: CDR1 MNHEY, CDR2 SMNVEV (reference sequence). The V gene lost 3 bases and the J gene lost 2 bases, with 5 bases spanning the gap. This CDR3 contains 13 residues. The chain combines TRBV27 with TRBJ2-1; D ambiguous. This TCR was recovered from a man aged 45-65 years who received an inactivated influenza vaccine. The sequencing here drew on PBMCs from blood, taken around 5 days after vaccination. CDR3 coding DNA: TGTGCCAGCAGTTTTGGACCCTACAATGAGCAGTTCTTC. This codes for CASSFGPYNEQFF.